This TCR beta chain was profiled in a study of T cells in Graves' hyperthyroidism and ophthalmopathy. Per germline, CDR1 SGHRS and CDR2 YFSETQ. The ends lost 4 bases at V and 2 bases at J; junction bases unmatched: 9. The CDR3 sequence is 16 residues long. RNA transcripts provided the source from which TCR beta CDR3 regions were amplified. HTBI primers were the set used in a first-round RT-PCR of the TCR CDR3. MiXCR, run by TCRdb on the multiplex PCR reads, gives a single entry per CDR3 protein. The sample lists some 510,000 distinct CDR3 sequences, around 21% seen once, with about 25% in the top ten. PBMCs were collected from a roughly 9.7 ml volume of fresh peripheral blood.

The genes are TRBV5-1 and TRBJ1-2, with TRBD1 matching over 9 bases. The source of this sequence is a man between 18 and 35 years old with Graves' hyperthyroidism. The sequencing input was blood. CDR3 nucleotide sequence: TGCGCCAGCAGCAGCGAACAGGGGGCGAGGAACTATGGCTACACCTTC. Translating gives CASSSEQGARNYGYTF.